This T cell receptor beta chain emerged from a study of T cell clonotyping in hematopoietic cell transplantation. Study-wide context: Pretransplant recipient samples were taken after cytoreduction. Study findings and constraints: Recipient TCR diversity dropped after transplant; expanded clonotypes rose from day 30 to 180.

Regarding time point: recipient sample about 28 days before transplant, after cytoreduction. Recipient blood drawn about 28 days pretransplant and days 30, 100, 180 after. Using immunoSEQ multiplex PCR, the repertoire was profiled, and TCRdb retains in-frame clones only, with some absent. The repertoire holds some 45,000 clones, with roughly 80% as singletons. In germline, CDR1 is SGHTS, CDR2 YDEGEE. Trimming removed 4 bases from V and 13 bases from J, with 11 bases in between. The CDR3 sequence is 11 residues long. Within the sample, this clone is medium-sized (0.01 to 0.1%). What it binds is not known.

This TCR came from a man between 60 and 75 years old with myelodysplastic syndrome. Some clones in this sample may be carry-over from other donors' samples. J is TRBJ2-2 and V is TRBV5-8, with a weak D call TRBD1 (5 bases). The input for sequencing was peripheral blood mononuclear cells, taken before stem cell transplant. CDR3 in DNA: TGTGCCAGCAGCCGGGTCCAGGGGCTGTTTTTT. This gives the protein CASSRVQGLFF. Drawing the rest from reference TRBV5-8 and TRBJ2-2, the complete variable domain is EAGVTQSPTHLIKTRGQQATLRCSPISGHTSVYWYQQALGLGLQFLLWYDEGEERNRGNFPPRFSGRQFPNYSSELNVNALELEDSALYLCASSRVQGLFFGEGSRLTVL.